This is a list of T cell receptor beta chains from one sample in a study of cytomegalovirus exposure and HLA in healthy donors. Here immunoSEQ multiplex PCR was the method, and the copy in TCRdb shows in-frame clones only, minus some. The table lists approximately 140,000 clones, 70% to 85% of them singletons, with roughly 2.7% in the top ten. Sequenced sample: PBMCs. These receptors were collected from a woman aged 60-75 years in good health and CMV-seropositive. Each CDR3 is given with its conserved first and last residue. A D gene is named only where the DNA matches it firmly. Not all rows give a size; the values are once, few, many and, for expanded clones, a class.

d_gene	j_gene	abundance	v_gene	CDR3aa	CDR3nt
.	TRBJ1-1	.	TRBV6-1	CAITLAERGFPEAFF	TGTGCCATTACCCTCGCTGAACGAGGGTTCCCTGAAGCTTTCTTT
.	TRBJ1-6	.	TRBV10-2	CASSEATGRSPLHF	TGCGCCAGCAGTGAGGCCACGGGGAGGTCACCCCTCCACTTT
TRBD1	TRBJ1-2	.	TRBV7-9	CASSTPTGDNYGYTF	TGTGCCAGCAGCACCCCCACAGGGGATAACTATGGCTACACCTTC
TRBD2	TRBJ2-3	.	TRBV11-2	CASSLYGLAGALTDTQYF	TGTGCCAGCAGCTTATACGGTCTAGCGGGGGCCCTCACAGATACGCAGTATTTT
TRBD1	TRBJ1-1	.	TRBV5-1	CASSATTGGGTEAFF	TGCGCCAGCAGCGCAACCACAGGGGGCGGAACTGAAGCTTTCTTT
TRBD1	TRBJ2-5	.	TRBV7-8	CASSPGTGPETQYF	TGTGCCAGCAGCCCTGGGACAGGGCCAGAGACCCAGTACTTC
TRBD1	TRBJ1-2	.	TRBV4-1	CASSPGQSYYGYTF	TGCGCCAGCAGCCCGGGACAGTCCTACTATGGCTACACCTTC
TRBD2	TRBJ2-7	few	TRBV4-1	CASSQDRGDLLAYEQYF	TGCGCCAGCAGCCAAGATCGGGGGGACCTCCTCGCCTACGAGCAGTACTTC
.	TRBJ1-1	.	TRBV2	CASSAGTGIEAFF	TGTGCCAGCAGCGCGGGTACAGGGATTGAAGCTTTCTTT
.	TRBJ1-2	.	TRBV7-9	CASSLGAYYGYTF	TGTGCCAGCAGCTTGGGGGCCTACTATGGCTACACCTTC
TRBD1	TRBJ1-4	few	TRBV6-4	CASSITGQGGEKLFF	TGTGCCAGCAGTATAACGGGACAGGGGGGTGAAAAACTGTTTTTT
TRBD2	TRBJ2-4	once	TRBV29-1	CSVTGGGIAKNIQYF	TGCAGCGTCACGGGGGGGGGCATAGCCAAAAACATTCAGTACTTC
TRBD1	TRBJ2-7	.	TRBV7-8	CASSWAIDRAEQYF	TGTGCCAGCAGCTGGGCTATCGACAGGGCCGAGCAGTACTTC
TRBD1	TRBJ1-2	.	TRBV5-5	CASSFTGVGSYGYTF	TGTGCCAGCAGCTTTACAGGGGTTGGGAGCTATGGCTACACCTTC
.	TRBJ1-5	few	TRBV6-1	CASKVGAGDRQPQHF	TGTGCCAGCAAGGTCGGGGCAGGGGACCGTCAGCCCCAGCATTTT
TRBD1	TRBJ1-2	.	TRBV7-9	CASSPGQSYGYTF	TGTGCCAGCAGCCCGGGACAGTCCTATGGCTACACCTTC
.	TRBJ1-6	.	TRBV6-5	CASSTGQGSSPLHF	TGTGCCAGCAGCACCGGGCAGGGAAGTTCACCCCTCCACTTT
.	TRBJ1-2	.	TRBV18	CASSPDTNYGYTF	TGTGCCAGCTCACCGGACACTAACTATGGCTACACCTTC
.	TRBJ1-1	.	TRBV10-3	CASQGGLNTEAFF	TGTGCCAGCCAAGGAGGCTTGAACACTGAAGCTTTCTTT
TRBD1	TRBJ1-5	few	TRBV5-1	CASSPTGGAGQPQHF	TGCGCCAGCAGCCCAACAGGGGGCGCAGGGCAGCCCCAGCATTTT
TRBD2	TRBJ2-3	.	TRBV6-4	CASSELSGGTDTQYF	TGTGCCAGCAGTGAACTTAGCGGGGGGACAGATACGCAGTATTTT
.	TRBJ1-5	.	TRBV28	CASTIVGGHQPQHF	TGTGCCAGCACCATTGTCGGGGGGCACCAGCCCCAGCATTTT
.	TRBJ1-5	.	TRBV19	CASTSFATGDQPQHF	TGTGCCAGTACCTCCTTTGCGACAGGTGATCAGCCCCAGCATTTT
.	TRBJ1-5	.	TRBV5-4	CASSLGGDQPQHF	TGTGCCAGCAGCTTGGGCGGGGATCAGCCCCAGCATTTT
.	TRBJ1-6	.	TRBV4-2	CASSQDPNQRVLTLSSYNSPLHF	TGTGCCAGCAGCCAAGACCCTAACCAACGAGTTCTTACCCTTAGCTCCTATAATTCACCCCTCCACTTT
.	TRBJ2-3	.	TRBV5-1	CASSLPLAVGTDTQYF	TGCGCCAGCAGCTTGCCCCTGGCGGTCGGTACAGATACGCAGTATTTT
TRBD1	TRBJ1-2	.	TRBV4-2	CASSQPMTGNYGYTF	TGTGCCAGCAGCCAACCAATGACAGGGAACTATGGCTACACCTTC
TRBD1	TRBJ1-5	.	TRBV27	CASSRGPGPEQPQHF	TGTGCCAGTTCAAGGGGGCCGGGGCCGGAACAGCCCCAGCATTTT
TRBD1	TRBJ1-6	once	TRBV2	CASSHRWTGSSYNSPLHF	TGTGCCAGCAGTCATAGGTGGACAGGCAGCTCCTATAATTCACCCCTCCACTTT
TRBD1	TRBJ2-7	.	TRBV7-6	CASSSGTGWSYEQYF	TGTGCCAGCAGCTCGGGGACAGGGTGGTCCTACGAGCAGTACTTC
.	TRBJ1-2	.	TRBV11-2	CASSLGTGGNGYTF	TGTGCCAGCAGCTTAGGAACCGGGGGGAATGGCTACACCTTC
.	TRBJ2-7	few	TRBV5-1	CASSTRQVPGEQYF	TGCGCCAGCAGCACCCGACAGGTTCCGGGCGAGCAGTACTTC
.	TRBJ2-6	.	TRBV5-1	CASSLGAFSGANVLTF	TGCGCCAGCAGCTTAGGAGCCTTCTCTGGGGCCAACGTCCTGACTTTC
.	TRBJ2-5	few	TRBV5-6	CASSLAETQYF	TGTGCCAGCAGCTTGGCGGAGACCCAGTACTTC
.	TRBJ1-5	.	TRBV6-5	CASSYSQGRQPQHF	TGTGCCAGCAGTTACTCACAGGGACGGCAGCCCCAGCATTTT
TRBD2	TRBJ2-7	few	TRBV11-2	CASSEGTSGAAYEQYF	TGTGCCAGCAGCGAGGGGACTAGCGGGGCCGCTTACGAGCAGTACTTC
.	TRBJ1-6	.	TRBV11-3	CASSQQESSPLHF	TGTGCCAGCAGCCAACAGGAGAGTTCACCCCTCCACTTT